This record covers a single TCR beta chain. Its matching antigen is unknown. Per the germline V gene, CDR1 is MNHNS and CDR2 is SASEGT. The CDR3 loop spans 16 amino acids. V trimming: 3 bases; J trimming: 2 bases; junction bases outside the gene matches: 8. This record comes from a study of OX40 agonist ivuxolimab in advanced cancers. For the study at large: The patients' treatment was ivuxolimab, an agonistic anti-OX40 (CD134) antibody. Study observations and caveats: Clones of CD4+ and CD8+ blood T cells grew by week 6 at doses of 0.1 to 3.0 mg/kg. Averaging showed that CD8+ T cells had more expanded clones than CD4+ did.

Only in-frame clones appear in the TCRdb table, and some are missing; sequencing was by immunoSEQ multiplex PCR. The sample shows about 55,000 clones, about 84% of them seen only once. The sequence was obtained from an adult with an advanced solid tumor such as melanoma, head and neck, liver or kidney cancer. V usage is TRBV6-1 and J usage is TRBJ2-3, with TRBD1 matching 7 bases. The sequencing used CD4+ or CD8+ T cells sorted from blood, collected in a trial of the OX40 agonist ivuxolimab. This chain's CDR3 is CASSESGTETTDTQYF. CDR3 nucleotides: TGTGCCAGCAGTGAGTCGGGGACAGAGACCACAGATACGCAGTATTTT.